Each of the 19 T cell receptor beta chains below was sequenced from the same sample in a study of neoadjuvant anti-PD-1 for oral cavity cancer. Time point denoted: after neoadjuvant nivolumab, at surgical resection. The protocol was immunoSEQ multiplex PCR, while the TCRdb copy is restricted to in-frame clones and leaves out a portion. The table has some 15,000 clones, 75% to 85% seen once. Sequenced here: PBMCs, sampled after nivolumab (anti-PD-1) treatment. These receptors were collected from a person aged 35-79 years with oral cavity squamous cell carcinoma.

The chain has TRBV5-6 and TRBJ2-3; TRBD2 is a possible D gene (5 bases). The CDR3 has 13 residues. Germline CDR1 SGHDT, CDR2 YYEEEE. The V end was cut by 4 bases, the J end by 2 bases, with 8 bases between. The CDR3, as DNA: TGTGCCAGCAGCATGGACTTCACAGATACGCAGTATTTT. Protein sequence: CASSMDFTDTQYF.

Here the CDR3 reads CASSRGPGSTEAFF. The CDR3 coding sequence is TGTGCCAGCAGCCGGGGCCCGGGGAGCACTGAAGCTTTCTTT. The V call is TRBV9, the J call TRBJ1-1; D is possibly TRBD1 (5 bases). Germline CDR1 is SGDLS and CDR2 is YYNGEE. There are 14 residues in the CDR3. V was trimmed by 4 bases and J by 4 bases, leaving 14 bases between them.

The sample holds a few counts of this clone. The chain combines TRBV28 with TRBJ1-2; unclear D gene. Germline-derived CDR1 and CDR2 are MDHEN and SYDVKM. The length of the CDR3 is 14 residues. Trimming removed 4 bases at V and 4 bases at J, with 13 bases between. CDR3 residues: CASSSGSNLYGYTF. CDR3 sequence (DNA): TGTGCCAGCAGTTCTGGGTCGAACCTCTATGGCTACACCTTC.

The rearrangement joins TRBV2 to TRBJ2-6, with D tentatively TRBD1 (5 bases). Germline V CDR1 and CDR2: SNHLY, FYNNEI. V lost 10 bases and J 2 bases, leaving 15 bases between the germline ends. The CDR3 consists of 15 residues. The CDR3: CATQSGSTGANVLTF. For the CDR3, the DNA is TGTGCCACCCAGTCAGGGTCTACTGGGGCCAACGTCCTGACTTTC. Full variable domain (outside the CDR3, taken from reference TRBV2 and TRBJ2-6): EPEVTQTPSHQVTQMGQEVILRCVPISNHLYFYWYRQILGQKVEFLVSFYNNEISEKSEIFDDQFSVERPDGSNFTLKIRSTKLEDSAMYFCATQSGSTGANVLTFGAGSRLTVL.

This rearrangement joins TRBV11-2 to TRBJ2-2; D unresolved. The V end was cut by 7 bases, the J end by 6 bases, with 15 bases between. Germline V gene data show CDR1 as SGHAT and CDR2 as FQNNGV. CDR3 length: 14 residues. CDR3 bases: TGTGCCAGCACCAGGATCTTGCGCCCCGGGGAGCTGTTTTTT. This sequence encodes CASTRILRPGELFF.

V and J are TRBV7-3 and TRBJ2-2, with D uncertain. The CDR3 totals 14 residues. Germline CDR1 reads SGHTA; CDR2 reads FQGTGA. Trimming removed 5 bases from V and 0 bases from J, with 7 bases in between. As DNA, the CDR3 is TGTGCCAGCAGCATGAACGCGAACACCGGGGAGCTGTTTTTT. Translation: CASSMNANTGELFF.

The chain uses TRBV7-9 and TRBJ2-3; D unresolved. The V end was cut by 7 bases, the J end by 6 bases, with 14 bases between. The germline V gene has CDR1 SEHNR and CDR2 FQNEAQ (reference sequence). This CDR3 has 13 residues. Here the CDR3 DNA reads TGTGCCAGCACGCGGCCCATGCTGGATACGCAGTATTTT. Its translation is CASTRPMLDTQYF. The full variable domain, in which reference TRBV7-9 and TRBJ2-3 provide the parts outside the CDR3, is DTGVSQNPRHKITKRGQNVTFRCDPISEHNRLYWYRQTLGQGPEFLTYFQNEAQLEKSRLLSDRFSAERPKGSFSTLEIQRTEQGDSAMYLCASTRPMLDTQYFGPGTRLTVL.

This sequence joins TRBV21-1 and TRBJ2-7; the listed D gene, TRBD1, was not tested against the DNA. TRBV21-1 is classified as a pseudogene. This CDR3 is built from 15 residues. The CDR3 region has the DNA TGTGCCAGCAGCAAACAGTGGCAGGCCTCCTACGAGCAGTACTTC. Residues: CASSKQWQASYEQYF.

About this clone: Compared with germline, one end of the junction differs, possibly owing to a read error. This chain connects TRBV10-3 to TRBJ2-7, with D possibly being TRBD2 (6 bases). This CDR3 has 15 amino acids. Germline V gene data show CDR1 as ENHRY and CDR2 as SYGVKD. This chain's CDR3 is CAISEGLATNYERYF. Written as DNA, the CDR3 is TGTGCCATCAGTGAGGGTCTAGCGACCAACTACGAGCGGTACTTC.

The rearrangement joins TRBV7-9 to TRBJ1-1; D is perhaps TRBD1 (5 bases). Between the trimmed V and J ends, which lost 4 bases and 5 bases, there was a span of 23 bases. The CDR3 loop spans 17 amino acids. Per the germline V gene, CDR1 is SEHNR and CDR2 is FQNEAQ (reference sequence). CDR3: CASSYPDPVGTDTEAFF. CDR3 DNA: TGTGCCAGCAGCTATCCGGACCCGGTCGGGACTGATACTGAAGCTTTCTTT.

The chain uses TRBV5-1 and TRBJ2-3, with TRBD1 matching 10 bases. The germline gives CDR1 SGHRS, CDR2 YFSETQ. This CDR3 region has 16 residues. V was pared by 4 bases and J by 3 bases, with 8 bases of the junction left unmatched. CDR3 bases: TGCGCCAGCAGCCCGGGGACAGGGGCAGGGACAGATACGCAGTATTTT. It translates to CASSPGTGAGTDTQYF.

V is TRBV5-5 and J is TRBJ2-7; the D gene is possibly TRBD1 (6 bases). V lost 0 bases to trimming and J lost 9 bases, with 16 bases between them. The CDR3 totals 14 residues. Germline-derived CDR1 and CDR2 are SGHKS and YYEKEE (reference sequence). The DNA for the CDR3 is TGTGCCAGCAGCTTGGTCGCAGGGGTACGAGTGCAGTACTTC. It translates to CASSLVAGVRVQYF.

In nucleotides, the CDR3 is TGTGCTAGTGGTTTGGAGCTGGGGCTTGAGCAGTACTTC. Amino acids: CASGLELGLEQYF. The rearrangement joins TRBV12-5 to TRBJ2-7; possibly TRBD1 for D (5 bases). This CDR3 contains 13 residues. The germline gives CDR1 LGHNT, CDR2 FRNRAP. V was shortened by 1 base and J by 7 bases, with 11 bases between the two germline ends.

In regard to this clone: This sample also contains other DNA sequences that code for the same CDR3. J is TRBJ2-3 and V is TRBV6-9; D possibly corresponds to TRBD2 (5 bases). The CDR3 consists of 16 residues. The V and J ends lost 0 bases and 2 bases respectively, with 12 bases between them. Germline V gene data show CDR1 as MNHGY and CDR2 as SVAAGI. The CDR3 DNA is TGTGCCAGCAGTTATTCGGATGCTAGCAACACAGATACGCAGTATTTT. Translated: CASSYSDASNTDTQYF.

This clone has more than one count but fewer than ten. The genes are TRBV5-5 and TRBJ1-5, with TRBD1 matching over 10 bases. The germline CDR1 and CDR2 sequences are SGHKS and YYEKEE (reference sequence). J lost 6 bases, V lost 4 bases, and 7 bases had no gene match. The length of the CDR3 is 15 residues. The CDR3 protein is CASSGTGDGSQPQHF. For the CDR3, the DNA is TGTGCCAGCAGCGGGACAGGGGATGGGAGTCAGCCCCAGCATTTT.

The V gene is TRBV27, the J gene TRBJ2-2; TRBD1 matches at 9 bases. J lost 8 bases, V lost 6 bases, and 13 bases had no gene match. CDR1 is MNHEY and CDR2 is SMNVEV in the germline V gene (reference sequence). The CDR3 totals 16 residues. The CDR3 coding sequence is TGTGCCAGCAGAACCCGACTCAACAGGGGGCAAGGGGAGCTGTTTTTT. Encoded protein: CASRTRLNRGQGELFF.

The CDR3 sequence is CASTQGNEKLFF. The CDR3 nucleotides read TGTGCCTCGACCCAGGGGAATGAAAAACTGTTTTTT. The chain combines TRBV30 with TRBJ1-4, with D maybe TRBD1 (6 bases). V was trimmed by 7 bases and J by 5 bases, leaving 11 bases between them. Germline assignment: CDR1 GTSNPN and CDR2 SVGIG (reference sequence). CDR3 length: 12 residues.

The gene calls are TRBV7-3 and TRBJ2-1; 9 positions match TRBD2. V was pared by 1 base and J by 5 bases, with 6 bases of the junction left unmatched. This CDR3 spans 16 amino acids. CDR1 and CDR2 from the germline V gene are SGHTA and FQGTGA. The CDR3 spells CASSLRPAGGHNEQFF. The CDR3 DNA sequence: TGTGCCAGCAGCTTAAGGCCCGCGGGAGGGCACAATGAGCAGTTCTTC.

V and J are TRBV19 and TRBJ1-1; the D gene is possibly TRBD1 (6 bases). The CDR3 totals 12 residues. V was trimmed by 6 bases and J by 9 bases, leaving 14 bases between them. The germline V gene encodes CDR1 LNHDA and CDR2 SQIVND (reference sequence). The CDR3 coding sequence is TGTGCCAGTAGCCAACAGGGTGGGAAAGCTTTCTTT. Translation gives CASSQQGGKAFF.